This T cell receptor (beta chain) appears in the sequencing data of a study of high-grade serous ovarian cancer treatment subgroups. In the case of this clone: One junction end does not reproduce the germline sequence, and a read error may be involved.

Tumor samples were obtained before definitive surgery or chemotherapy. Sequencing was performed with immunoSEQ multiplex PCR; in TCRdb, only in-frame clones are kept and a portion is missing. This sample has around 30,000 clones, with about 86% found just once. This CDR3 is built from 15 residues. The V gene's germline CDR1 is SGHTA and CDR2 FQGNSA. The receptor was derived from a human donor with high-grade serous ovarian cancer. The sequenced sample consisted of tumor tissue. The V call is TRBV7-2, the J call TRBJ2-2, with 9 bases aligning to TRBD2. CDR3 residues: CASSIAGVSTGELFF. The CDR3 DNA follows: TGTGCCAGCAGCATAGCGGGAGTGAGCACCGGGGAGCTGTTTTTT. Full variable domain (missing parts from reference TRBV7-2 and TRBJ2-2): GAGVSQSPSNKVTEKGKDVELRCDPISGHTALYWYRQSLGQGLEFLIYFQGNSAPDKSGLPSDRFSAERTGGSVSTLTIQRTQQEDSAVYLCASSIAGVSTGELFFGEGSRLTVL.